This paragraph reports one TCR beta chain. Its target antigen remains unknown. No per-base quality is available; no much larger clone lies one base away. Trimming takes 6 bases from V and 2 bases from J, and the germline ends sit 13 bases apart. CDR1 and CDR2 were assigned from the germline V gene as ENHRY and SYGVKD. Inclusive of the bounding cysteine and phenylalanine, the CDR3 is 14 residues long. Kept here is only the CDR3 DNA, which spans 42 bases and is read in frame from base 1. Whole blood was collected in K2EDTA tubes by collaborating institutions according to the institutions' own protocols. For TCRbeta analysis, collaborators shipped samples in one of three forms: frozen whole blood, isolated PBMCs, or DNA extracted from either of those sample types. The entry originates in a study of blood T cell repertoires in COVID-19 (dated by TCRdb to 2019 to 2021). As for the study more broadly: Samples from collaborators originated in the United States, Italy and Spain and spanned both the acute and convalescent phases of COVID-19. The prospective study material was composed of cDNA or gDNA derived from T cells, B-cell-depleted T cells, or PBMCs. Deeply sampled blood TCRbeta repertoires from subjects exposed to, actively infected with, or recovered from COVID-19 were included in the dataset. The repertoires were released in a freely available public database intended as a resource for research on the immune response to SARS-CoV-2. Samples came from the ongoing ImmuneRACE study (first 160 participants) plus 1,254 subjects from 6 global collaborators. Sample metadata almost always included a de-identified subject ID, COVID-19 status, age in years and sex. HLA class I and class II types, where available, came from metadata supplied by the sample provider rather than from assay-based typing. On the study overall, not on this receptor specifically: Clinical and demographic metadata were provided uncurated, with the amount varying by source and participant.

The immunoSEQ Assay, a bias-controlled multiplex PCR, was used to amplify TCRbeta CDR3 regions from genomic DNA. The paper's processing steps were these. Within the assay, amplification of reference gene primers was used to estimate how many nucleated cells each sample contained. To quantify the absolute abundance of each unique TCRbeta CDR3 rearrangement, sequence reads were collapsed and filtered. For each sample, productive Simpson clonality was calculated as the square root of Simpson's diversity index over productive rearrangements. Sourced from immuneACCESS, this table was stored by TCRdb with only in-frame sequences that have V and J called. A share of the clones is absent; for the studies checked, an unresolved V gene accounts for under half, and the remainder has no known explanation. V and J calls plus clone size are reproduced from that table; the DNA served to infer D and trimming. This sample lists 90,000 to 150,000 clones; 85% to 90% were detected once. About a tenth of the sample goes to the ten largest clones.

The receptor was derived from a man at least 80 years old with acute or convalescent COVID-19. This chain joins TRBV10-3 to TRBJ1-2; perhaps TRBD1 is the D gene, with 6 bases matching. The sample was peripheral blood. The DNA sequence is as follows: TGTGCCATCAGGGGGGACACCGCGAACTATGGCTACACCTTC. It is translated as CAIRGDTANYGYTF.